This entry concerns a single T cell receptor beta chain. Which antigen it targets is not known. Base qualities are not recorded, but no much larger clone differs from it by a single base. The germline ends are 10 bases apart after V is trimmed by 3 bases and J by 4 bases. CDR1 and CDR2 are read off the germline V gene as SGDLS and YYNGEE. The CDR3 numbers 13 residues from cysteine through phenylalanine. Kept here is only the CDR3 DNA, which spans 39 bases and is read in frame from base 1. This sample was included in a study of blood T cell repertoires in COVID-19 (dated by TCRdb to 2018 to 2021). General notes on the study: Samples covering the acute and convalescent phases of COVID-19 were provided by collaborators in the United States, Italy and Spain. The prospective study material was composed of cDNA or gDNA derived from T cells, B-cell-depleted T cells, or PBMCs. The sample metadata nearly always contained a de-identified subject ID, COVID-19 status, age in years and sex. Deeply sampled blood TCRbeta repertoires from subjects exposed to, actively infected with, or recovered from COVID-19 were included in the dataset. Where available, HLA class I and class II types were obtained from metadata supplied by the sample provider rather than from assay-based typing. Samples came from the ongoing ImmuneRACE study (first 160 participants) plus 1,254 subjects from 6 global collaborators. The repertoires were released in a freely available public database intended as a resource for research on the immune response to SARS-CoV-2.

In Seattle, one collaborating source enrolled patients while the infection was active and tracked those patients longitudinally over the course of disease. Each collaborating institution followed its own protocols to collect whole blood in K2EDTA tubes. For TCRbeta analysis, collaborators shipped samples as frozen whole blood, isolated PBMCs, or DNA extracted from either of those sample types. The paper as a whole reports these results and caveats: How much clinical and demographic metadata was included differed by source and by participant, and the metadata was provided uncurated.

TCRbeta CDR3 regions were amplified from genomic DNA by means of the immunoSEQ Assay, a bias-controlled multiplex PCR. As for how the authors treated the data: Nucleated cell counts per sample were estimated from amplification of reference gene primers within the assay. Sequence reads were collapsed and filtered to measure the absolute abundance of every unique TCRbeta CDR3 rearrangement. For each sample, productive Simpson clonality was calculated as the square root of Simpson's diversity index across productive rearrangements. Imported from immuneACCESS, the table was reduced by TCRdb to in-frame sequences with V and J called. These copies leave out some clones; in studies compared against another copy, an unresolved V gene accounts for under half, and the cause of the remainder is not known. From that table come the V and J calls and clone size; the DNA was used to work out D and trimming. Here the sample has some 200,000 clones; 84% occur a single time. About 7.8% of the sample comes from the top ten.

The source material was peripheral blood. The source of this sequence is a woman older than 75 with COVID-19, enrolled during active disease. The chain uses TRBV9 and TRBJ2-5; there is no confident call for the D gene. The DNA reads TGTGCCAGCAGCGGGCCTCGTTCAGAGACCCAGTACTTC. Its protein reads: CASSGPRSETQYF.